The TCR beta chain under discussion was sequenced for a study of cytomegalovirus exposure and HLA in healthy donors. Findings and caveats of the study: Most TCR beta V segments were productive about 87% or about 30% of the time in an earlier analysis. Later analysis identified a missense DCLRE1C variant that was linked to TCR beta V- and J-gene trimming. Based on reports, TCR beta sequences accurately predicted HLA-A and HLA-B alleles for most subjects.

Germline lookup yields CDR1 SEHNR and CDR2 FQNEAQ (reference sequence). The CDR3 has 15 residues. Trimming took 0 bases from V and 4 from J, leaving 11 bases between them. This clone came up once. Its matching antigen is unknown. It was with 60 Vbeta and 13 Jbeta primers that the PCR ran. TCRdb's table, derived via immunoSEQ multiplex PCR, lists solely in-frame clones and lacks some. Altogether tens of thousands of clones are present, more than 75% being singletons, with the ten largest covering 7.8%. J is TRBJ2-3 and V is TRBV7-9, with D maybe TRBD1 (6 bases). This sequence originates from a man younger than 35 in good health and CMV-seropositive. Sample: PBMCs. The CDR3 sequence is CASSLAGAAADTQYF. CDR3 DNA: TGTGCCAGCAGCTTAGCGGGGGCAGCGGCAGATACGCAGTATTTT.